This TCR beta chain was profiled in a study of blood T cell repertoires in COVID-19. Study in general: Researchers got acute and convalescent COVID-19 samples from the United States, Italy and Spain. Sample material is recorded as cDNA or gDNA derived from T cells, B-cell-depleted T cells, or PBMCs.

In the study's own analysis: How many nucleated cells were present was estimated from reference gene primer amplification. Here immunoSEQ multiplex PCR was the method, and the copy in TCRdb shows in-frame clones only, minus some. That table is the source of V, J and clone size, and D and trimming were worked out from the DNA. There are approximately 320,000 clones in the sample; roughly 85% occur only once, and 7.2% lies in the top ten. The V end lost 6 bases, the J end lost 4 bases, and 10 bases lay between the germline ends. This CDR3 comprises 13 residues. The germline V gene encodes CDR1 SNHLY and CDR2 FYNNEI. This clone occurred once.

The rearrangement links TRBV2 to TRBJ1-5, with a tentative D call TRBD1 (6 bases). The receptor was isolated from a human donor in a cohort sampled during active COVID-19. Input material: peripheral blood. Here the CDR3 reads CASSATGNQPQHF. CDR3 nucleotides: TGTGCCAGCAGCGCTACAGGGAATCAGCCCCAGCATTTT.